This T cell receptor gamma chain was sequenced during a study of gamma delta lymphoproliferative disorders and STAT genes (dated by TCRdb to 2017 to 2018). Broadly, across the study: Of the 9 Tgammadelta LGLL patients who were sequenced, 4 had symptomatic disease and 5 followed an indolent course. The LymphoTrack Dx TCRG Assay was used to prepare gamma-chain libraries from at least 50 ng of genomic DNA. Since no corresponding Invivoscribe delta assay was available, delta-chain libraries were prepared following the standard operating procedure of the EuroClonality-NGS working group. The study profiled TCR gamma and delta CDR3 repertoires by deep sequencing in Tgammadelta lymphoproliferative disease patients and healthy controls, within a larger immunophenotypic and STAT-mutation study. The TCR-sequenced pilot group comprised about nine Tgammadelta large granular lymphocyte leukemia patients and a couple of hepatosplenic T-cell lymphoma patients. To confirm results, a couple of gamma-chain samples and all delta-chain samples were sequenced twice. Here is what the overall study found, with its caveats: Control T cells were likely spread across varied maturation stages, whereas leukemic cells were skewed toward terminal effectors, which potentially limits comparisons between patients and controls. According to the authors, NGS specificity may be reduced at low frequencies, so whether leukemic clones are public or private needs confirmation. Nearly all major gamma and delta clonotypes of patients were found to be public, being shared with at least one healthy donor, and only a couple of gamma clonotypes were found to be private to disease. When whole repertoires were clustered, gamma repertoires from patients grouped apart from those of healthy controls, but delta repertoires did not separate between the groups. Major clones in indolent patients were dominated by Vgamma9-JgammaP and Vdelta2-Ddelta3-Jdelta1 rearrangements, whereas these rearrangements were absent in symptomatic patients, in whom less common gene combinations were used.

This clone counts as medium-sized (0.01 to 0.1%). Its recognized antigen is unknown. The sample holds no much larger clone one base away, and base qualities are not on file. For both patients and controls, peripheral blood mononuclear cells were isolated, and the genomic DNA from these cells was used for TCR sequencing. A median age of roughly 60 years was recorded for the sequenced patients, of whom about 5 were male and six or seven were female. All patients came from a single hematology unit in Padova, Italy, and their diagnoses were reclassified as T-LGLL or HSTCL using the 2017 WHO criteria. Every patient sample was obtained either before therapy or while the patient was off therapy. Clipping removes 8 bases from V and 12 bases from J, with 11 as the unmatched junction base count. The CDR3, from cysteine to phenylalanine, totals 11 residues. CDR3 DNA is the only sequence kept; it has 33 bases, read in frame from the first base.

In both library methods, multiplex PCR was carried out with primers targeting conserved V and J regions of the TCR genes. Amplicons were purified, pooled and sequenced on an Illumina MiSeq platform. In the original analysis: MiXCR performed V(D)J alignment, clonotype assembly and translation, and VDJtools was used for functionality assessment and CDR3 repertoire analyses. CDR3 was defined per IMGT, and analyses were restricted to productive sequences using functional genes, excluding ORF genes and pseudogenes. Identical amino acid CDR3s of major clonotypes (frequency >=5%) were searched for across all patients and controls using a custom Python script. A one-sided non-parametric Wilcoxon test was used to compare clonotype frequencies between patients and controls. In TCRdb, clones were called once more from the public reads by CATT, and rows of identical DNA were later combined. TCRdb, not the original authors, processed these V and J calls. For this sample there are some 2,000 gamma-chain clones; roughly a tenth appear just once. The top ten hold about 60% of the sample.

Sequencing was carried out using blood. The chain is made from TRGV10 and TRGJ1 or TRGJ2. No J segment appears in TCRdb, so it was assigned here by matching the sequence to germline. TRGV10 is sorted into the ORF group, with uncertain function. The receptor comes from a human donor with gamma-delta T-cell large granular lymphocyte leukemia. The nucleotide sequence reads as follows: TGTGCTGCGTGGGATACCTTAGGGAAACTCTTT. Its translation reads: CAAWDTLGKLF.